Described below is a single T cell receptor (beta chain) sequence and its context. The data originate from a study of blood T cell repertoires in COVID-19. The wider study: There were acute and convalescent COVID-19 samples, and they came from the United States, Italy and Spain. T cells, B-cell-depleted T cells, or PBMCs provided the cDNA or gDNA that served as material.

Participants were placed into cohorts based on the clinical history they reported. Among Cohort 3 donors, those recovered had two negative PCRs, clearance, or symptom resolution. Assay used: immunoSEQ multiplex PCR; TCRdb lists only in-frame clones, some missing. This sample has over 200,000 clones, with 87% found just once. The CDR3 runs 14 residues. CDR1 is SGHVS, CDR2 FQNEAQ, per germline. Trimming took 5 bases from V and 10 from J, leaving 17 bases between them. This clonotype originated in a man younger than 40 who had recovered from COVID-19. The chain uses TRBV7-8 and TRBJ1-4; perhaps TRBD1 as D (5 bases). Sample: PBMCs or T cells enriched from blood (not recorded which). This CDR3 reads CASSARGGLAKLFF. CDR3 DNA sequence: TGTGCCAGCAGCGCGAGGGGAGGGTTGGCAAAACTGTTTTTT.